Shown below are 8 T cell receptor beta chains from a single sample sequenced in a study of identical twins listed by TCRdb under 2016. Libraries were built with 5' RACE. Sequencing used an Illumina HiSeq 2000. TCRdb reworked the public reads: Q25 trimming with fastp, MiXCR clone assembly, productive beta chains retained. All rows with the same CDR3 protein become a single entry with the most common DNA and genes. The table for this sample lists 1.5 million to 2 million distinct CDR3 sequences; more than 30% of them were counted only once. 0.25% to 0.3% of the sample belongs to the ten largest clones. Sequencing used cord blood. The origin of the receptors is a newborn girl in good health.

The chain uses TRBV5-1 and TRBJ2-1; D unclear. The V end lost 4 bases, the J end lost 10 bases, and 9 bases lay between the germline ends. Germline CDR1 reads SGHRS; CDR2 reads YFSETQ. This CDR3 comprises 11 residues. The CDR3 region has the DNA TGCGCCAGCAGCGACTGGGCCGAGCAGTTCTTC. Translating it yields CASSDWAEQFF.

V usage is TRBV29-1 and J usage is TRBJ2-3; maybe TRBD1 (6 bases). V gave up 4 bases and J gave up 0 bases, with 11 bases separating them. The CDR3 sequence is 14 residues long. Germline values: CDR1 SQVTM, CDR2 ANQGSEA. The CDR3 region has the DNA TGCAGCGTTGCCCAGGGGCTCAGCACAGATACGCAGTATTTT. Protein sequence: CSVAQGLSTDTQYF.

This clonotype was recorded a few times. The chain employs TRBV4-2 and TRBJ1-5, with a possible D match to TRBD1 (5 bases). The length of the CDR3 is 15 residues. CDR1 and CDR2 from the germline V gene are LGHNA and YNFKEQ. Trimming stripped 4 bases from V and 3 bases from J, with 13 bases between. CDR3 nucleotides: TGTGCCAGCAGCCCAATTCAGGGAAACAATCAGCCCCAGCATTTT. Its translation is CASSPIQGNNQPQHF.

The chain is built from TRBV27 and TRBJ2-4; tentatively, D is TRBD1 or TRBD2 (5 bases each). The CDR3 sequence is 13 residues long. Germline V gene sequence: CDR1 MNHEY, CDR2 SMNVEV (reference sequence). V dropped 2 bases and J dropped 9 bases, with 11 bases sitting between them. The CDR3 sequence is CASSLGPGGIQYF. In DNA, the CDR3 is TGTGCCAGCAGTTTAGGCCCTGGGGGCATTCAGTACTTC.

This clonotype was counted at least ten times. The chain combines TRBV12-3 or TRBV12-4 with TRBJ1-2; no firm D call. Trimming took off 0 bases at V and 4 bases at J, with 12 bases between the two ends. The CDR3 has 15 residues. The CDR3 protein is CASSLAIRRLYGYTF. CDR3 in DNA: TGTGCCAGCAGTTTAGCCATTCGCAGGCTCTATGGCTACACCTTC.

This clonotype was seen more than once but under ten times. The chain uses TRBV30 and TRBJ2-7; D gene uncertain. The V and J ends lost 0 bases and 3 bases respectively, with 9 bases between them. The CDR3 covers 13 residues. Germline V gene lookup returns CDR1 GTSNPN and CDR2 SVGIG (reference sequence). CDR3 amino acids: CAWSVDLYYEQYF. The CDR3 region has the DNA TGTGCCTGGAGTGTGGACCTATACTACGAGCAGTACTTC.

This clonotype was observed a handful of times. The chain carries TRBV2 and TRBJ2-5; a weak D match, TRBD1 (6 bases). This CDR3 is 14 amino acids long. With 4 bases removed from V and 3 bases from J, the gap between germline ends came to 12 bases. Germline V gene sequence: CDR1 SNHLY, CDR2 FYNNEI. The CDR3 loop is CASSGTWTEETQYF. The CDR3 nucleotides are TGTGCCAGCAGTGGCACGTGGACAGAAGAGACCCAGTACTTC.

The chain recombines TRBV4-1 with TRBJ2-7, with a weak D call TRBD2 (6 bases). Per the germline V gene, CDR1 is MGHRA and CDR2 is YSYEKL. V shed 0 bases and J shed 3 bases, with 15 bases lying between them. CDR3 length: 16 residues. In nucleotides, the CDR3 is TGCGCCAGCAGCCAAGAGCGGGACTCGCTTAGCTACGAGCAGTACTTC. Translating gives CASSQERDSLSYEQYF.